This TCR beta chain was obtained from a study of T-cell reconstitution after alpha-beta-depleted transplantation in children. The CDR3 length is 14 residues. V trimming: 1 base; J trimming: 4 bases; junction bases outside the gene matches: 1. The germline V gene has CDR1 SGHTA and CDR2 FQGNSA. Using unique molecular identifiers, the investigators prepared the TCRbeta library. TCRdb used MiXCR to reprocess the PCR reads, holding one entry per CDR3 protein. The sample consists of about 500,000 distinct CDR3 sequences, approximately 30% of them appearing once. The input for sequencing was PBMCs from the stem cell graft donor, taken from the stem cell graft. The chain employs TRBV7-2 and TRBJ2-7; 10 nucleotides agree with TRBD2. The TCR originated in a human donor who donated a stem cell graft to a child with aplastic anemia. Here the CDR3 reads CASSLGAGGYEQYF. The DNA for the CDR3 is TGTGCCAGCAGCTTAGGAGCGGGAGGGTACGAGCAGTACTTC.